These T cell receptor beta chains were read from a single sample in a study of blood T cell repertoires in COVID-19. Sequenced by immunoSEQ multiplex PCR; TCRdb stores in-frame clones only, minus some. The sample includes around 450,000 clones, roughly 88% seen only once; the top ten take under 0.7%. The sequencing input was PBMCs or T cells enriched from blood (not recorded which). The receptors originated from a man aged 18 to 30 who had recovered from COVID-19. CDR3s include the opening cysteine and the closing phenylalanine or tryptophan. The D gene is left open where the match is weak. Clone sizes are given selectively: once, few, many, or a class where the clone is expanded.

TRBD2	NA	TRBV28	TRBJ2-7	TGTGCCTTTAGCGGACTAGCGTCTCGTGAGCAGTACTTC	CAFSGLASREQYF
TRBD1	NA	TRBV3-1/TRBV3-2	TRBJ1-2	TGTGCCAGCAGCCAAGATGGCGGGACAGGGAACTATGGCTACACCTTC	CASSQDGGTGNYGYTF
TRBD1	NA	TRBV4-1	TRBJ1-4	TGCGCCAGCAGCCAAGTCCCAGGGGGAGGTGAAAAACTGTTTTTT	CASSQVPGGGEKLFF
TRBD2	NA	TRBV5-1	TRBJ2-7	TGCGCCAGCAGCTTGTGGACTAGCGGGACTAACTCCTACGAGCAGTACTTC	CASSLWTSGTNSYEQYF
NA	NA	TRBV11-3	TRBJ1-4	TGTGCCAGCAGTATGGCAGGGGTTGATGAAAAACTGTTTTTT	CASSMAGVDEKLFF
NA	NA	TRBV7-2	TRBJ1-5	TGTGCCAGCAGCCCCACTATGTGGCAGCCCCAGCATTTT	CASSPTMWQPQHF
TRBD1	once	TRBV3-1/TRBV3-2	TRBJ1-2	TGTGCCAGCAGCCACTCTGGACAGGGGCCTAGCGGCTACACCTTC	CASSHSGQGPSGYTF
TRBD2	NA	TRBV30	TRBJ2-5	TGTGCCTGGAGTCCTGGGGCTAGCGGGAGAGAGACCCAGTACTTC	CAWSPGASGRETQYF
NA	NA	TRBV2	TRBJ1-1	TGTGCCAGCAGTGAAGCCCGGTTTGAAGCTTTCTTT	CASSEARFEAFF
TRBD1	NA	TRBV5-1	TRBJ1-6	TGCGCCAGCAGCAGGGACAGCCAATATAATTCACCCCTCCACTTT	CASSRDSQYNSPLHF